The following is a TCR beta chain sequence with its context. Its antigen is not identified. Trimming shortened V by 5 bases and J by 1 base, and 8 bases separated the two germline ends. The germline V gene encodes CDR1 PRHDT and CDR2 FYEKMQ (reference sequence). CDR3 length: 13 amino acids. This sample was taken from a study of T cells in localized non-small cell lung cancer. Study observations and caveats: Longer survival (overall) was linked to higher T cell density in blood. In adjacent lung, a median roughly 58 of the top 100 tumor clones were found. Heterogeneity cannot be ruled out, as sequencing used one tumor region only.

Repertoires were generated with immunoSEQ multiplex PCR, while TCRdb's copy carries only in-frame clones and drops some. The top ten clones hold around 3.9% of a sample with 20,000 to 30,000 clones, 91% of them seen once. The receptor was isolated from a female donor older than 55 with stage II squamous cell lung carcinoma. This chain links TRBV13 with TRBJ1-1; D remains unclear. The source was peripheral blood, collected before any cancer treatment. The CDR3 nucleotides read TGTGCCAGCAGCAATACACCGAACACTGAAGCTTTCTTT. Amino acid sequence: CASSNTPNTEAFF.